The sequence of this TCR beta chain was determined in a study of Graves' ophthalmopathy and Graves' hyperthyroidism. Points from the study as a whole: Detection in blood was also observed for most expanded thyroid clonotypes above 0.001 frequency.

RNA transcripts yielded amplified TCR beta CDR3 regions. RT-PCR was first run with HTBI primers, then multiplex PCR in a second round. From the multiplex PCR reads, TCRdb called clonotypes with MiXCR, one entry per CDR3 protein. The sample carries some 390,000 distinct CDR3 sequences, about 17% recorded once. CDR3 length: 14 residues. Germline V gene sequence: CDR1 SGHTA, CDR2 FQGNSA. V was cut by 3 bases and J by 1 base, with 7 bases left in between. In this sample, this clonotype turned up many times. Its antigen is still unknown. This clonotype was obtained from a woman between 18 and 29 years old with Graves' ophthalmopathy. Sequencing input: peripheral blood. This chain connects TRBV7-2 to TRBJ1-3, with a tentative D call TRBD1 (6 bases). The CDR3 spells CASSLTGSGNTIYF. Written as DNA, the CDR3 is TGTGCCAGCAGCTTGACAGGATCTGGAAACACCATATATTTT.